This T cell receptor beta chain was sequenced during a study of CD8+ T cells in alopecia areata. Whole-study findings and limits: Many expanded lesional clones persisted in scalp and blood during tofacitinib.

Remarks on this clone: The target antigen is unknown.

cDNA prepared by RNA extraction and subsequent reverse transcription served as the template for sequencing. Produced via immunoSEQ multiplex PCR; TCRdb's table is partial and in-frame only. The sample includes 90,000 to 130,000 clones, roughly 55% of them seen just once. The sample's treatment: oral pan-JAK inhibitor, 5-10 mg twice daily. CD4+ and CD8+ T cells were sorted from PBMCs. Germline CDR1 and CDR2: SQVTM and ANQGSEA. The trim removed 6 bases at V and 0 bases at J, leaving 6 bases unmatched. The CDR3 length is 14 residues. Sequenced here: CD8+ T cells sorted from blood, sampled at week 24, from a patient treated with tofacitinib. V is TRBV29-1 and J is TRBJ1-2; 8 bases are a match to TRBD1. The receptor's source is a human donor with alopecia areata. The chain's CDR3 is CSVLTGEPNYGYTF. The CDR3 DNA sequence: TGCAGCGTATTGACAGGGGAACCTAACTATGGCTACACCTTC.